This T cell receptor (beta chain) stems from a study of blood T cell repertoires in COVID-19. For the study at large: The United States, Italy and Spain were the sources of the acute and convalescent COVID-19 samples. Nucleic acid was either cDNA or gDNA, and it came from T cells, B-cell-depleted T cells, or PBMCs.

Original analysis: Amplifying reference gene primers gave estimates of nucleated cell counts. Measured with immunoSEQ multiplex PCR; TCRdb has only the in-frame clones, and not every one. From that table come the V and J calls and clone size; the DNA was used to work out D and trimming. The data contain some 350,000 clones, about 90% of them singletons. V was clipped by 3 bases and J by 2 bases, with 16 bases between them. The CDR3 is made up of 16 amino acids. The germline gives CDR1 LGHDT, CDR2 YNNKEL (reference sequence). The receptor comes from a woman aged 18-29 years who had recovered from COVID-19. Sequenced material: peripheral blood. The rearrangement links TRBV3-1 (or the pseudogene TRBV3-2) to TRBJ2-5, with D possibly being TRBD1 (6 bases). Written as DNA, the CDR3 is TGTGCCAGCAGCCACCGACAGGCAGGTACGCAAGAGACCCAGTACTTC. Residues: CASSHRQAGTQETQYF.